This is a list of T cell receptor beta chains from one sample in a study of blood T cell repertoires in COVID-19. Using immunoSEQ multiplex PCR, the repertoire was profiled, and TCRdb retains in-frame clones only, with some absent. In the table there are 95,000 to 130,000 clones, less than 90% of which are singletons. The sequenced sample was peripheral blood. Receptors were obtained from a man aged 25-40 years with acute or convalescent COVID-19. Each CDR3 is given with its conserved first and last residue. Each record gives: CDR3 length, J gene, V gene, clone size, D gene, CDR3 DNA, CDR3 protein. The D gene is left open where the match is weak. Clone size is given for some rows only: seen once, a few or many times, or a class if the clone is expanded.

CDR3 length: 15
J gene: TRBJ1-2
V gene: TRBV9
clone size: .
D gene: .
CDR3 DNA: TGTGCCAGCAGCGTAGCTGGCGGGGCAAGGGATGGCTACACCTTC
CDR3 protein: CASSVAGGARDGYTF

CDR3 length: 14
J gene: TRBJ2-2
V gene: TRBV4-3
clone size: .
D gene: .
CDR3 DNA: TGCGCCAGCAGCCAATGGGACTCGGCCGGGGAGCTGTTTTTT
CDR3 protein: CASSQWDSAGELFF

CDR3 length: 14
J gene: TRBJ2-3
V gene: TRBV6-5
clone size: .
D gene: TRBD2
CDR3 DNA: TGTGCCAGCAAACCGGGACTAGCCGCAGATACGCAGTATTTT
CDR3 protein: CASKPGLAADTQYF

CDR3 length: 18
J gene: TRBJ2-1
V gene: TRBV6-6
clone size: .
D gene: TRBD2
CDR3 DNA: TGTGCCAGCAGTCCCCTTCAGGGTTCTAGCGGGAGAACGGTTGAGCAGTTCTTC
CDR3 protein: CASSPLQGSSGRTVEQFF

CDR3 length: 14
J gene: TRBJ1-3
V gene: TRBV5-4
clone size: .
D gene: .
CDR3 DNA: TGTGCCAGCAGCTTGGCCGACAGTCTACACACCATATATTTT
CDR3 protein: CASSLADSLHTIYF

CDR3 length: 16
J gene: TRBJ2-7
V gene: TRBV3-1/TRBV3-2
clone size: .
D gene: .
CDR3 DNA: TGTGCCAGCAGCCAAGGGAGGCGGGGCGGTTTCTACGAGCAGTACTTC
CDR3 protein: CASSQGRRGGFYEQYF

CDR3 length: 15
J gene: TRBJ1-1
V gene: TRBV10-3
clone size: .
D gene: .
CDR3 DNA: TGTGCCATCAGTCACAGTGGACAGACGAACACTGAAGCTTTCTTT
CDR3 protein: CAISHSGQTNTEAFF

CDR3 length: 15
J gene: TRBJ2-1
V gene: TRBV6-4
clone size: .
D gene: .
CDR3 DNA: TGTGCCAGCAGTGCTCTAGCAGGGGCCCACAATGAGCAGTTCTTC
CDR3 protein: CASSALAGAHNEQFF

CDR3 length: 12
J gene: TRBJ1-1
V gene: TRBV7-2
clone size: .
D gene: .
CDR3 DNA: TGTGCCAGCAGCTTAGATATCTCTGAAGCTTTCTTT
CDR3 protein: CASSLDISEAFF

CDR3 length: 13
J gene: TRBJ2-6
V gene: TRBV15
clone size: .
D gene: .
CDR3 DNA: TGTGCCACCCGGGGCTCTGGGGCCAACGTCCTGACTTTC
CDR3 protein: CATRGSGANVLTF

CDR3 length: 13
J gene: TRBJ1-1
V gene: TRBV6-5
clone size: few
D gene: .
CDR3 DNA: TGTGCCAGCAGTCACCGACAGAACACTGAAGCTTTCTTT
CDR3 protein: CASSHRQNTEAFF

CDR3 length: 16
J gene: TRBJ2-3
V gene: TRBV7-9
clone size: .
D gene: .
CDR3 DNA: TGTGCCAGCAGCCGGATTGCGGAAAAAGGCACAGATACGCAGTATTTT
CDR3 protein: CASSRIAEKGTDTQYF

CDR3 length: 12
J gene: TRBJ1-5
V gene: TRBV25-1
clone size: .
D gene: TRBD1
CDR3 DNA: TGTGCCAGCAGGCAGGGGGCTCAGCCCCAGCATTTT
CDR3 protein: CASRQGAQPQHF

CDR3 length: 14
J gene: TRBJ2-5
V gene: TRBV7-9
clone size: .
D gene: TRBD1
CDR3 DNA: TGTGCCAGCAGCTCTGACAGGGTTACGGAGACCCAGTACTTC
CDR3 protein: CASSSDRVTETQYF

CDR3 length: 17
J gene: TRBJ2-5
V gene: TRBV27
clone size: .
D gene: TRBD2
CDR3 DNA: TGTGCCAGCAGTTCCCACTCCGGCGGGAGGTACCAAGAGACCCAGTACTTC
CDR3 protein: CASSSHSGGRYQETQYF

CDR3 length: 15
J gene: TRBJ2-7
V gene: TRBV10-3
clone size: .
D gene: .
CDR3 DNA: TGTGCCATCAGTGATGGGGCAGGGCCCTGGGGCGAGCAGTACTTC
CDR3 protein: CAISDGAGPWGEQYF

CDR3 length: 13
J gene: TRBJ2-1
V gene: TRBV30
clone size: .
D gene: .
CDR3 DNA: TGTGCCTGGAGTGTATGGGGGGGGGCTTCAATGTTCTTC
CDR3 protein: CAWSVWGGASMFF

CDR3 length: 14
J gene: TRBJ2-1
V gene: TRBV30
clone size: .
D gene: TRBD2
CDR3 DNA: TGTGCCTGGAGTACCGGGACTAAATGGGGTGAGCAGTTCTTC
CDR3 protein: CAWSTGTKWGEQFF

CDR3 length: 11
J gene: TRBJ2-2
V gene: TRBV30
clone size: .
D gene: .
CDR3 DNA: TGTGCCTTACAGGGATCCGGGGAGCTGTTTTTT
CDR3 protein: CALQGSGELFF

CDR3 length: 16
J gene: TRBJ2-2
V gene: TRBV3-1/TRBV3-2
clone size: .
D gene: TRBD2
CDR3 DNA: TGTGCCAGCAGCCACCGGACTAGCGGAGACACCGGGGAGCTGTTTTTT
CDR3 protein: CASSHRTSGDTGELFF

CDR3 length: 13
J gene: TRBJ2-5
V gene: TRBV7-8
clone size: .
D gene: TRBD1
CDR3 DNA: TGTGCCAGCAGCTCGGGACAGGGAGAGACCCAGTACTTC
CDR3 protein: CASSSGQGETQYF

CDR3 length: 13
J gene: TRBJ2-1
V gene: TRBV30
clone size: .
D gene: TRBD2
CDR3 DNA: TGTGCCTGGAGGCTAGCGGGAGGGCCGCAGCAGTTCTTC
CDR3 protein: CAWRLAGGPQQFF